This T cell receptor (beta chain) was profiled in a study of CD8+CD57+ T cells in acquired aplastic anemia. Whole-study findings and limits: Fewer than 30 shared CD8+ CDR3s appeared highly expressed within patients' immunodominant clones.

Profiling of TCR beta VDJ combinations and CDR3 sequences used genomic DNA as template. TCRdb fed the reads into MiXCR, producing one record per CDR3 protein. The sample holds hundreds of thousands of distinct CDR3 sequences, roughly a third seen once. This CDR3 contains 14 residues. Trimming took off 4 bases at V and 2 bases at J, with 12 bases between the two ends. Germline-derived CDR1 and CDR2 are LGHNA and YNFKEQ. By flow cytometry, patients selected for sequencing had shown an expansion of CD8+CD57+ cells. To note about this clonotype: The antigen is undetermined. This may stem from a read error, because a much larger clone lies one nucleotide away.

This chain joins TRBV4-2 and TRBJ2-7, with D unclear. This receptor was taken from a human donor with aplastic anemia. The sequenced sample was sorted CD4+, CD8+, or CD8+CD57+ T cells (not recorded which) from PBMCs. The CDR3 reads CASSRDLAAYEQYF. CDR3 DNA: TGTGCCAGCAGCCGAGATCTGGCAGCCTACGAGCAGTACTTC.